Below are 26 T cell receptor beta chains sequenced from a single sample in a study of blood T cell repertoires in COVID-19. Method: immunoSEQ multiplex PCR; TCRdb's copy keeps in-frame clones and lacks some. The repertoire has 200,000 to 300,000 clones, approximately 86% of them found once; the top ten carry about 2.7%. The specimen sequenced was PBMCs or T cells enriched from blood (not recorded which). All receptors come from a woman between 18 and 30 years old who had recovered from COVID-19.

The chain uses TRBV11-2 and TRBJ1-4, with 8 bases matching TRBD1. This CDR3 spans 18 amino acids. Germline CDR1 SGHAT, CDR2 FQNNGV. Germline trimming cut 1 base from V and 4 bases from J; bases unmatched to any gene: 11. For the CDR3, the DNA is TGTGCCAGCAGCTTAGGGGCGGGCAGGGGGCGCCTTAATGAAAAACTGTTTTTT. This sequence encodes CASSLGAGRGRLNEKLFF.

This clone appeared a few times. The chain couples TRBV5-4 to TRBJ2-1; 10 nucleotides agree with TRBD2. Germline V gene lookup returns CDR1 SGHNT and CDR2 YYREEE (reference sequence). With V trimmed by 4 bases and J by 0 bases, 4 bases remained unmatched. This CDR3 contains 16 residues. The CDR3 protein is CASSQAGGPSYNEQFF. CDR3 DNA: TGTGCCAGCAGCCAAGCGGGAGGGCCCTCCTACAATGAGCAGTTCTTC.

The chain has TRBV7-9 and TRBJ2-1, with TRBD1 matching 8 bases. Germline CDR1 SEHNR, CDR2 FQNEAQ (reference sequence). J gave up 6 bases and V 4 bases, and 5 bases lay outside the gene matches. The CDR3 sequence is 14 residues long. In nucleotides, the CDR3 is TGTGCCAGCAGCTCCGGGACAGGTCCCAATGAGCAGTTCTTC. This gives the protein CASSSGTGPNEQFF.

CDR3 region: CATSDLSGADEQFF. The CDR3 bases are TGTGCCACCAGTGATTTGTCAGGGGCAGATGAGCAGTTCTTC. J is TRBJ2-1 and V is TRBV24-1; perhaps TRBD1 as D (6 bases). Germline V gene lookup returns CDR1 KGHDR and CDR2 SFDVKD. The CDR3 runs 14 residues. Trimming removed 0 bases from V and 8 bases from J, with 10 bases in between.

The gene calls are TRBV7-9 and TRBJ1-1; TRBD1 might be the D (5 bases). V dropped 5 bases and J dropped 3 bases, with 16 bases sitting between them. The germline gives CDR1 SEHNR, CDR2 FQNEAQ (reference sequence). This CDR3 spans 15 amino acids. The CDR3 nucleotides are TGTGCCAGCAGCCCTCCGGAGGGGCGGGACACTGAAGCTTTCTTT. Residues: CASSPPEGRDTEAFF.

This clone came up once. This chain joins TRBV4-1 and TRBJ1-2; D remains unclear. The CDR3 length is 15 residues. Trimming pared 6 bases from V and 3 bases from J, leaving 17 bases between. CDR1 is MGHRA and CDR2 is YSYEKL in the germline V gene. CDR3 bases: TGCGCCAGCAGACTGCGGTTGAGCTCCCACTATGGCTACACCTTC. Encoded protein: CASRLRLSSHYGYTF.

The rearrangement uses TRBV5-1 and TRBJ1-2; perhaps TRBD1 as D (6 bases). Germline V gives CDR1 SGHRS, CDR2 YFSETQ. The CDR3 totals 13 residues. Trimming removed 0 bases from V and 6 bases from J, with 9 bases in between. The DNA of the CDR3 is TGCGCCAGCAGCTTGGTGGGGGCAGATGGCTACACCTTC. Its translation is CASSLVGADGYTF.

CDR3 region: CASSSKRTVVDEQFF. The CDR3 DNA sequence: TGTGCCAGCAGCTCTAAGCGGACAGTGGTGGATGAGCAGTTCTTC. The chain joins TRBV5-4 to TRBJ2-1; D is perhaps TRBD1 (6 bases). This CDR3 contains 15 residues. Looked up from germline, CDR1 is SGHNT and CDR2 is YYREEE (reference sequence). V was shortened by 3 bases and J by 8 bases, with 18 bases between the two germline ends.

The genes are TRBV4-1 and TRBJ2-6; 8 bases are shared with TRBD2. After removal of 4 bases from V and 2 bases from J, the junction contained 1 base not matched to a gene. CDR3 length: 15 amino acids. CDR1 is MGHRA and CDR2 is YSYEKL in the germline V gene. CDR3 DNA: TGCGCCAGCAGCCTTAGCGGGACTGGGGCCAACGTCCTGACTTTC. This codes for CASSLSGTGANVLTF.

This clone occurred a few times. The rearrangement links TRBV27 to TRBJ2-7; D might be TRBD1 (5 bases). CDR3 length: 12 residues. Germline CDR1 and CDR2: MNHEY and SMNVEV (reference sequence). V was pared by 5 bases and J by 1 base, with 6 bases between. CDR3 amino acids: CASSAGSYEQYF. CDR3 bases: TGTGCCAGCAGTGCAGGGTCCTACGAGCAGTACTTC.

The genes are TRBV7-8 and TRBJ1-5, with 8 bases fitting TRBD1. The CDR3 has 15 residues. The V gene end was trimmed by 5 bases and the J gene end by 3 bases; junction bases not matched to a gene: 6. Germline V CDR1 and CDR2: SGHVS, FQNEAQ. The CDR3 DNA sequence: TGTGCCAGCAGCATAGGACAGGGCGTCAATCAGCCCCAGCATTTT. The encoded protein is CASSIGQGVNQPQHF.

This chain joins TRBV7-2 and TRBJ1-2; 10 nucleotides align to TRBD1. Germline V gives CDR1 SGHTA, CDR2 FQGNSA. V shed 2 bases and J 2 bases; nucleotides not matched to a gene: 5. The CDR3 extends over 16 amino acids. The DNA of the CDR3 is TGTGCCAGCAGCTTAATCTGGACAGGGGGGAACTATGGCTACACCTTC. It encodes CASSLIWTGGNYGYTF. Drawing the rest from reference TRBV7-2 and TRBJ1-2, the complete variable domain is GAGVSQSPSNKVTEKGKDVELRCDPISGHTALYWYRQSLGQGLEFLIYFQGNSAPDKSGLPSDRFSAERTGGSVSTLTIQRTQQEDSAVYLCASSLIWTGGNYGYTFGSGTRLTVV.

The gene calls are TRBV5-1 and TRBJ1-2, with 9 nucleotides matching TRBD1. There are 16 residues in the CDR3. Germline-derived CDR1 and CDR2 are SGHRS and YFSETQ. Trimming took 2 bases from V and 5 from J; bases not matched to a gene: 10. The CDR3 protein is CASSLSSTGGRYGYTF. The CDR3 DNA sequence: TGCGCCAGCAGCTTAAGCTCGACAGGGGGTCGGTATGGCTACACCTTC.

J is TRBJ2-7 and V is TRBV7-2; 13 bases agree with TRBD2. V was pared by 6 bases and J by 1 base, with 12 bases of the junction left unmatched. The CDR3 is 18 residues long. Germline V gives CDR1 SGHTA, CDR2 FQGNSA. CDR3 sequence (DNA): TGTGCCAGCAGTCGGGGACTAGCGGGGCAAATCAAATCCTACGAGCAGTACTTC. This gives the protein CASSRGLAGQIKSYEQYF. The full variable domain, completed using reference TRBV7-2 and TRBJ2-7, is GAGVSQSPSNKVTEKGKDVELRCDPISGHTALYWYRQSLGQGLEFLIYFQGNSAPDKSGLPSDRFSAERTGGSVSTLTIQRTQQEDSAVYLCASSRGLAGQIKSYEQYFGPGTRLTVT.

This clone showed up just a few times. The J gene is TRBJ2-7, the V gene TRBV3-1 (or the pseudogene TRBV3-2); a weak D match, TRBD2 (5 bases). Trimming left V 0 bases short and J 2 bases short, with 11 bases between. The CDR3 runs 15 residues. CDR1 is LGHDT and CDR2 is YNNKEL in the germline V gene (reference sequence). CDR3: CASSQERALTYEQYF. CDR3 in DNA: TGTGCCAGCAGCCAAGAGCGGGCGTTAACCTACGAGCAGTACTTC.

The J gene is TRBJ2-7, the V gene TRBV28; 7 nucleotides agree with TRBD2. V was clipped by 5 bases and J by 0 bases; unmatched bases: 7. Germline V gene data show CDR1 as MDHEN and CDR2 as SYDVKM. CDR3 length: 15 residues. The chain's CDR3 is CASSPGGDYSYEQYF. As DNA, the CDR3 is TGTGCCAGCAGTCCTGGGGGGGATTACTCCTACGAGCAGTACTTC.

V gene TRBV15 combines with J gene TRBJ2-7; D unresolved. Deletions cut 0 bases from V and 3 bases from J, with 6 bases between. Germline V gives CDR1 LNHNV, CDR2 YYDKDF (reference sequence). CDR3 length: 13 residues. As DNA, the CDR3 is TGTGCCACCAGCAGAGATCCTTACTACGAGCAGTACTTC. Translated: CATSRDPYYEQYF.

J is TRBJ2-1 and V is TRBV3-1 (or the pseudogene TRBV3-2); 13 positions match TRBD2. After removal of 6 bases from V and 5 bases from J, the junction contained 10 bases not matched to a gene. CDR1 is LGHDT and CDR2 is YNNKEL in the germline V gene (reference sequence). The CDR3 has 17 amino acids. The CDR3 DNA reads TGTGCCAGCAGAGGTACTCCGGGACTAGCGGGACACAATGAGCAGTTCTTC. Protein: CASRGTPGLAGHNEQFF.

The chain combines TRBV7-9 with TRBJ1-5; 9 positions match TRBD1. The CDR3 has 14 amino acids. V was pared by 5 bases and J by 7 bases, with 6 bases of the junction left unmatched. CDR1 is SEHNR and CDR2 is FQNEAQ in the germline V gene (reference sequence). The CDR3, as DNA: TGTGCCAGCAGCCGGGACAGGGCTGGCCAGCCCCAGCATTTT. It translates to CASSRDRAGQPQHF.

This chain links TRBV7-9 with TRBJ1-5; D is unresolved. The CDR3 loop spans 14 amino acids. Germline V gene sequence: CDR1 SEHNR, CDR2 FQNEAQ (reference sequence). The V end was cut by 3 bases, the J end by 2 bases, with 8 bases between. The CDR3 DNA sequence: TGTGCCAGCAGCTTGCCTGAGGGCAATCAGCCCCAGCATTTT. Translation: CASSLPEGNQPQHF. The full variable domain, in which reference TRBV7-9 and TRBJ1-5 provide the parts outside the CDR3, is DTGVSQNPRHKITKRGQNVTFRCDPISEHNRLYWYRQTLGQGPEFLTYFQNEAQLEKSRLLSDRFSAERPKGSFSTLEIQRTEQGDSAMYLCASSLPEGNQPQHFGDGTRLSIL.

This chain joins TRBV19 and TRBJ2-5, with 8 bases fitting TRBD1. Germline values: CDR1 LNHDA, CDR2 SQIVND (reference sequence). The CDR3 length is 17 residues. V dropped 5 bases and J dropped 2; count of bases not matched to a gene: 13. DNA of the CDR3: TGTGCCAGTAGTCCCGGGACAGGTATTTTTGGTCAAGAGACCCAGTACTTC. Its protein is CASSPGTGIFGQETQYF.

This rearrangement joins TRBV9 to TRBJ2-3; 9 positions match TRBD2. The CDR3 has 17 residues. V was clipped by 6 bases and J by 0 bases; unmatched bases: 11. CDR1 is SGDLS and CDR2 is YYNGEE in the germline V gene. This chain's CDR3 is CASNKDIAGVSTDTQYF. The CDR3 DNA follows: TGTGCCAGCAACAAGGATATAGCGGGAGTTAGCACAGATACGCAGTATTTT.

This clone appeared a single time. This sequence joins TRBV7-2 and TRBJ2-2, with a weak D call TRBD2 (7 bases). The V gene's germline CDR1 is SGHTA and CDR2 FQGNSA. The CDR3 has 18 amino acids. The V end was cut by 5 bases, the J end by 1 base, with 20 bases between. In DNA, the CDR3 is TGTGCCAGCAGCGACTCACGGGGGGCTGTGAAGAACACCGGGGAGCTGTTTTTT. It is translated as CASSDSRGAVKNTGELFF. Complete variable domain (other parts from reference TRBV7-2 and TRBJ2-2): GAGVSQSPSNKVTEKGKDVELRCDPISGHTALYWYRQSLGQGLEFLIYFQGNSAPDKSGLPSDRFSAERTGGSVSTLTIQRTQQEDSAVYLCASSDSRGAVKNTGELFFGEGSRLTVL.

This chain connects TRBV7-3 to TRBJ2-1; unclear D gene. From germline, CDR1 is SGHTA and CDR2 FQGTGA. The ends were cut back, 3 bases at V and 0 bases at J, with 9 bases in the middle. The CDR3 covers 15 residues. In nucleotides, the CDR3 is TGTGCCAGCAGCTTCGCCCCGAGCTCCTACAATGAGCAGTTCTTC. This encodes CASSFAPSSYNEQFF.

This clone has only a few counts. This sequence joins TRBV27 and TRBJ1-5, with TRBD1 identical over 8 bases. V was pared by 6 bases and J by 3 bases, with 10 bases of the junction left unmatched. The length of the CDR3 is 16 residues. Germline V lookup: CDR1 MNHEY, CDR2 SMNVEV (reference sequence). CDR3 DNA: TGTGCCAGCAGCCGATTCGGACAGGGCGCCAATCAGCCCCAGCATTTT. It specifies CASSRFGQGANQPQHF.

The gene calls are TRBV6-1 and TRBJ2-1, with D tentatively TRBD2 (6 bases). The CDR3 consists of 13 residues. The germline V gene encodes CDR1 MNHNS and CDR2 SASEGT. The V end was cut by 2 bases, the J end by 6 bases, with 8 bases between. This CDR3 reads CASSERGTNEQFF. Here the CDR3 DNA reads TGTGCCAGCAGTGAACGGGGGACCAATGAGCAGTTCTTC.